What follows are 10 T cell receptor beta chains derived from one specimen sequenced in a study of blood T cell repertoires in COVID-19. Profiling relied on immunoSEQ multiplex PCR, and the TCRdb table lists in-frame clones only, not all of them. The sample lists 100,000 to 150,000 clones, 79% occurring once. The sample comprised peripheral blood. The receptors come from a man aged 35-49 years with active or convalescent COVID-19.

The V gene is TRBV27, the J gene TRBJ2-5, with 7 positions matching TRBD1. CDR1 and CDR2 (germline): MNHEY, SMNVEV (reference sequence). The CDR3 loop spans 13 amino acids. Losses at the gene ends were 5 bases for V and 5 bases for J; bases not matched to a gene: 5. The DNA for the CDR3 is TGTGCCAGCAGTCAAAGACAGGGTGAGACCCAGTACTTC. Protein product: CASSQRQGETQYF.

This chain links TRBV19 with TRBJ1-1; D unresolved. Trimming took off 10 bases at V and 5 bases at J, with 20 bases between the two ends. The CDR3 sequence is 14 residues long. Germline CDR1 and CDR2: LNHDA and SQIVND (reference sequence). The CDR3 is CATNSAGLRTEAFF. Written as DNA, the CDR3 is TGTGCCACCAATTCAGCGGGTTTACGGACTGAAGCTTTCTTT.

This clone was picked up a small number of times. The V call is TRBV10-3, the J call TRBJ1-4, with TRBD1 matching 7 bases. V lost 8 bases, J lost 8 bases, and 17 bases stayed unmatched. Germline values: CDR1 ENHRY, CDR2 SYGVKD. The CDR3 runs 16 residues. The CDR3 coding sequence is TGTGCCATCCCTGGGCCCCCTCGGCAGGGGGTCGAAAAACTGTTTTTT. The encoded protein is CAIPGPPRQGVEKLFF.

In this sample, this clone turned up a few times. The rearrangement uses TRBV4-2 and TRBJ1-4; D gene uncertain. CDR3 length: 13 residues. Trimming left V 1 base short and J 5 bases short, with 5 bases between. Germline V gene sequence: CDR1 LGHNA, CDR2 YNFKEQ. The CDR3: CASSQVLNEKLFF. The CDR3, as DNA: TGTGCCAGCAGCCAAGTCCTGAATGAAAAACTGTTTTTT.

V and J are TRBV28 and TRBJ1-1; the D gene is possibly TRBD1 (6 bases). Germline V gene data show CDR1 as MDHEN and CDR2 as SYDVKM. Trimming took off 2 bases at V and 1 base at J, with 14 bases between the two ends. The CDR3 covers 16 residues. The CDR3 bases are TGTGCCAGCAGTTTAACAGGGTATAGTGGGAACACTGAAGCTTTCTTT. It is translated as CASSLTGYSGNTEAFF.

As regards this clone: This same CDR3 is encoded by further DNA sequences in the sample. This chain connects TRBV12-3 or TRBV12-4 to TRBJ1-2, with D maybe TRBD1 (5 bases). Trimming took 3 bases from V and 8 from J, leaving 10 bases between them. The CDR3 spans 12 residues. Here the CDR3 DNA reads TGTGCCAGCAGTTTGGTTAGGGGAGGCTACACCTTC. Its protein is CASSLVRGGYTF.

The rearrangement joins TRBV19 to TRBJ2-1, with 7 bases lining up with TRBD1. Germline lookup yields CDR1 LNHDA and CDR2 SQIVND (reference sequence). Trimming cost V 4 bases and J 10 bases; bases outside gene matches: 4. This CDR3 comprises 12 residues. CDR3 DNA sequence: TGTGCCAGTAGTAACAGGGGCGGGGAGCAGTTCTTC. Translation gives CASSNRGGEQFF.

V is TRBV2 and J is TRBJ2-4, with a tentative D call TRBD1 (6 bases). CDR1 is SNHLY and CDR2 is FYNNEI in the germline V gene. This CDR3 has 10 amino acids. V was clipped by 5 bases and J by 13 bases, with 9 bases between them. CDR3: CASSTGTQYF. Here the CDR3 DNA reads TGTGCCAGCAGTACCGGGACACAGTACTTC.

This rearrangement joins TRBV3-1 (or the pseudogene TRBV3-2) to TRBJ1-2; 7 bases are a match to TRBD1. Germline lookup yields CDR1 LGHDT and CDR2 YNNKEL (reference sequence). After removal of 2 bases from V and 5 bases from J, the junction contained 8 bases not matched to a gene. This CDR3 comprises 15 residues. The CDR3 sequence is CASSQSQTGSYGYTF. The CDR3 DNA is TGTGCCAGCAGCCAATCTCAGACAGGGTCATATGGCTACACCTTC.

The genes are TRBV24-1 and TRBJ2-5; the match to TRBD1 covers 11 bases. Looked up from germline, CDR1 is KGHDR and CDR2 is SFDVKD. The V segment lost 4 bases and the J segment 6 bases; nucleotides outside the gene matches: 9. The CDR3 consists of 16 residues. As DNA, the CDR3 is TGTGCCACCAGTGACTCCGGACAGGGGGCGGGGAAGACCCAGTACTTC. It codes for CATSDSGQGAGKTQYF.